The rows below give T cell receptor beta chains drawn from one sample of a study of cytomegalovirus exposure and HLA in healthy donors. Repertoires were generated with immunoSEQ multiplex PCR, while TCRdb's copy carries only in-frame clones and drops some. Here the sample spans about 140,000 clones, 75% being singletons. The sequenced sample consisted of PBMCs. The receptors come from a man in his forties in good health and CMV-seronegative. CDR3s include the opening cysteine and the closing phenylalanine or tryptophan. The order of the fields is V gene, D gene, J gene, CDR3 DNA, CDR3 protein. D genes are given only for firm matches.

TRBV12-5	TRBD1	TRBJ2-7	TGTGCTAGTGGTCGTTCAGGGGGCCCAGGCGAGCAGTACTTC	CASGRSGGPGEQYF
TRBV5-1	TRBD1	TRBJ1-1	TGCGCCAGCAGCTTGGAGGGGGCGCGCACTGAAGCTTTCTTT	CASSLEGARTEAFF
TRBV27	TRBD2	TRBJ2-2	TGTGCCAGCAGTTTGGGGAGCGGGGGGGCTCCCGGGGAGCTGTTTTTT	CASSLGSGGAPGELFF
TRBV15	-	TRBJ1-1	TGTGCCACCAGGGTACGGGTGAACACTGAAGCTTTCTTT	CATRVRVNTEAFF
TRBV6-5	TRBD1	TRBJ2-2	TGTGCCAGCAGTCACTACGGACAGGGCGGCACCGGGGAGCTGTTTTTT	CASSHYGQGGTGELFF
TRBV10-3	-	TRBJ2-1	TGTGCCATCAGTGAGTCCCCCCGAGGTGCCGCTCGATTTTCGTCTTACAATGAGCAGTTCTTC	CAISESPRGAARFSSYNEQFF
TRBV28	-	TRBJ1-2	TGTGCCAGCAGTTTTGAAGGAAGGGGGTGGTATGGCTACACCTTC	CASSFEGRGWYGYTF
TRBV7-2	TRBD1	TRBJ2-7	TGTGCCAGCAGCCCAGGGACAGGGGCCTACGAGCAGTACTTC	CASSPGTGAYEQYF
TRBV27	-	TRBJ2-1	TGTGCCAGCAGTTCCATTTCCGGTGGCAATGAGCAGTTCTTC	CASSSISGGNEQFF
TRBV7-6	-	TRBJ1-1	TGTGCCAGCAGCCCCGACGCAGGGGTATTCACTGAAGCTTTCTTT	CASSPDAGVFTEAFF
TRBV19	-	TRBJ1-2	TGTGCCAGTAGTATATTCGCGAGGGTACCGGGTGGCTACACCTTC	CASSIFARVPGGYTF
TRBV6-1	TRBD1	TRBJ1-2	TGTGCCAGCAGTCCGGACAGGGGTTATGGCTACACCTTC	CASSPDRGYGYTF
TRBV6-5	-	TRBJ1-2	TGTGCCAGCAGATTTAGCGCCATGGAGGCGGGGGGCTACACCTTC	CASRFSAMEAGGYTF
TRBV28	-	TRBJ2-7	TGTGCCGCTAAGGACAGAAACCCCTACGAGCAGTACTTC	CAAKDRNPYEQYF
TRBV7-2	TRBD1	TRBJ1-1	TGTGCCAGCAGCTTACTAGGGACAGGGGGCACTGAAGCTTTCTTT	CASSLLGTGGTEAFF
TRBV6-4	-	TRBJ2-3	TGTGCCACCGACTATCCTGGAGGGCGAGGAGATACGCAGTATTTT	CATDYPGGRGDTQYF